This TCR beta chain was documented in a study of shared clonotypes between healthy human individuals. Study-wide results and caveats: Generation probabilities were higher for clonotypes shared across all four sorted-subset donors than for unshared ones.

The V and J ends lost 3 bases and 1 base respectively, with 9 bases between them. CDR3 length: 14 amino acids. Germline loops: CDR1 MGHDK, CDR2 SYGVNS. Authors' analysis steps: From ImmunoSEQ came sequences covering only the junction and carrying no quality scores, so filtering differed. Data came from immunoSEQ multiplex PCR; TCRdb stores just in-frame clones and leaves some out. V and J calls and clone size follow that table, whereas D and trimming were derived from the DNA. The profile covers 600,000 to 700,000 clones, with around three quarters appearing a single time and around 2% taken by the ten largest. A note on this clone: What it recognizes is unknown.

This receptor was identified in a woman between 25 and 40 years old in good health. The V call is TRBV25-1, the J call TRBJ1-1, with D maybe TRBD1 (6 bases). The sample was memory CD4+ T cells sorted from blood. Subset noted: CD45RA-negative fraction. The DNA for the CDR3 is TGTGCCAGCAGTGACCAGGGGAGGAACACTGAAGCTTTCTTT. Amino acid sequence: CASSDQGRNTEAFF.